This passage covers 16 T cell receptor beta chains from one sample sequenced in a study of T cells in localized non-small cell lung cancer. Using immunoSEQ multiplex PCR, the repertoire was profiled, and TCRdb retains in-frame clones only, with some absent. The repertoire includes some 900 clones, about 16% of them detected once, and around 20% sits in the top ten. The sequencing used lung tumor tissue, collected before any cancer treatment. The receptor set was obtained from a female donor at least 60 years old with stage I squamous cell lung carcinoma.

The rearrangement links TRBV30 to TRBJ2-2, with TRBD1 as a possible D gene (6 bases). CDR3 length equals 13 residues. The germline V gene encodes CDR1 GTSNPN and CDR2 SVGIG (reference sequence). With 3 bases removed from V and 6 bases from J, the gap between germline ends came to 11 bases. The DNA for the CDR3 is TGTGCCTGGAGCAGACAGGCGGCCGGGGAGCTGTTTTTT. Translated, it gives CAWSRQAAGELFF.

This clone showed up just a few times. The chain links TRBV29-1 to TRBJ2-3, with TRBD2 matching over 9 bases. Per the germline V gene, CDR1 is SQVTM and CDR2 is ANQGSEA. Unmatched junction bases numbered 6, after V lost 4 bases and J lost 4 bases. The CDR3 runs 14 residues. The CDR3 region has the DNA TGCAGCGTTGGGCGGGGGGGGAGCCCAGATACGCAGTATTTT. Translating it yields CSVGRGGSPDTQYF.

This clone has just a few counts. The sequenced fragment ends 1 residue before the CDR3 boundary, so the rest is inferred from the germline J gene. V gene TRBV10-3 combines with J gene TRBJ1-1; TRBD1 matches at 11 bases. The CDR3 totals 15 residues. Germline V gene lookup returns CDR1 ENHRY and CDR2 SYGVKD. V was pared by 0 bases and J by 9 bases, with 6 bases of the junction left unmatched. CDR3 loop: CAISESKGQGVQAFF. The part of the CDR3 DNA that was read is TGTGCCATCAGTGAGTCGAAGGGACAGGGGGTTCAAGCTTTC.

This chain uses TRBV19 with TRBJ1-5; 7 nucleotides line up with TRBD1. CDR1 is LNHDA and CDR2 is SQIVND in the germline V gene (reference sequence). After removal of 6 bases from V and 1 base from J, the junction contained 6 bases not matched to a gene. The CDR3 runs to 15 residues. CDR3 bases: TGTGCCAGTAGCCCGACAGGGTTGAGCAATCAGCCCCAGCATTTT. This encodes CASSPTGLSNQPQHF. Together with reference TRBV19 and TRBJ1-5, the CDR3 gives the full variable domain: DGGITQSPKYLFRKEGQNVTLSCEQNLNHDAMYWYRQDPGQGLRLIYYSQIVNDFQKGDIAEGYSVSREKKESFPLTVTSAQKNPTAFYLCASSPTGLSNQPQHFGDGTRLSIL.

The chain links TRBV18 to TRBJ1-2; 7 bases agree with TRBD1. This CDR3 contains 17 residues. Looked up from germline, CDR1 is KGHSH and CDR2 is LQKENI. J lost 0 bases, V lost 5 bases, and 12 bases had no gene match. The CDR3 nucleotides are TGTGCCAGCTCATCTACAGGGGCCGCACCTCCTAACTATGGCTACACCTTC. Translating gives CASSSTGAAPPNYGYTF.

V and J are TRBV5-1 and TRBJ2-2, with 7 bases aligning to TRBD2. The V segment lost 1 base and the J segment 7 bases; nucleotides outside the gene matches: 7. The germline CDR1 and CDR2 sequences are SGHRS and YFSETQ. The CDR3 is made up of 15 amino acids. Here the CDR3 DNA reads TGCGCCAGCAGCTTGACGGGAGGCGGGTTCGGGGAGCTGTTTTTT. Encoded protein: CASSLTGGGFGELFF.

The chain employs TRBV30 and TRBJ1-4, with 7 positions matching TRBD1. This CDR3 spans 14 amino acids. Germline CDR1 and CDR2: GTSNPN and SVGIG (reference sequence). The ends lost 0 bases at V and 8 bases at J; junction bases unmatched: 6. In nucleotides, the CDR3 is TGTGCCTGGAGTGTTGGGGACAGAGGCGAAAAACTGTTTTTT. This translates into CAWSVGDRGEKLFF.

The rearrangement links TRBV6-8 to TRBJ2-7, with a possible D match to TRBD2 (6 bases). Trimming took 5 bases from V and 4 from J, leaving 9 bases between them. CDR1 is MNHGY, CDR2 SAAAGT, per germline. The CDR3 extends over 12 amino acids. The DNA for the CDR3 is TGTGCCAGCAGTCCCCGGGAGTACGAGCAGTACTTC. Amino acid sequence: CASSPREYEQYF.

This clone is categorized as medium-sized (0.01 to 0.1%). The CDR3 region is CASSFLGTPYGYTF. The CDR3 DNA follows: TGTGCCAGCAGCTTCCTCGGGACACCCTATGGCTACACCTTC. The chain combines TRBV11-3 with TRBJ1-2, with TRBD1 as a possible D gene (6 bases). V lost 3 bases and J lost 4, with 12 bases in between. CDR1 and CDR2 (germline): SGHNT, YENEEA. This CDR3 has 14 amino acids.

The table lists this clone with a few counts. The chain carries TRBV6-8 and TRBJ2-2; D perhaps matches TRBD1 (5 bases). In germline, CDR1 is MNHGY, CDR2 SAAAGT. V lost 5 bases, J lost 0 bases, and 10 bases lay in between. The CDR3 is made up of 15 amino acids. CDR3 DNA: TGTGCCAGCAGTGGGGCAGCAGCGAACACCGGGGAGCTGTTTTTT. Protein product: CASSGAAANTGELFF.

CDR3: CASSLYGQGQLTEAFF. Written as DNA, the CDR3 is TGTGCCAGCAGCTTATACGGGCAGGGACAATTGACTGAAGCTTTCTTT. J is TRBJ1-1 and V is TRBV11-3; D possibly corresponds to TRBD1 (6 bases). Germline CDR1 reads SGHNT; CDR2 reads YENEEA. V lost 2 bases to trimming and J lost 5 bases, with 18 bases between them. The CDR3 has 16 amino acids.

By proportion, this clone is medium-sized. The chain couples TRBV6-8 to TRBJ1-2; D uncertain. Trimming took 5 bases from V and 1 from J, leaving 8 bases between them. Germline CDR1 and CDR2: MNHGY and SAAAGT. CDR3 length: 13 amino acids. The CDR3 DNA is TGTGCCAGCAGTCCTGACGGTAACTATGGCTACACCTTC. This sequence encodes CASSPDGNYGYTF.

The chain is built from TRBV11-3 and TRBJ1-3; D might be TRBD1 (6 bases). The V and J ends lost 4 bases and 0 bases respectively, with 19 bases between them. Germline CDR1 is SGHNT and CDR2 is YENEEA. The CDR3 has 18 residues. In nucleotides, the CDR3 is TGTGCCAGCAGCTCCTCGCTAACAGGGAGTAGCTCTGGAAACACCATATATTTT. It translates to CASSSSLTGSSSGNTIYF.

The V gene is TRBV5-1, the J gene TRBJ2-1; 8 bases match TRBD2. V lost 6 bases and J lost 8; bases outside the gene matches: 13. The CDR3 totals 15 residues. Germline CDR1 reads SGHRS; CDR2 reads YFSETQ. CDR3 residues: CASMPGTGGFYEQFF. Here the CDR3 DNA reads TGCGCCAGCATGCCCGGGACGGGGGGGTTTTATGAGCAGTTCTTC.

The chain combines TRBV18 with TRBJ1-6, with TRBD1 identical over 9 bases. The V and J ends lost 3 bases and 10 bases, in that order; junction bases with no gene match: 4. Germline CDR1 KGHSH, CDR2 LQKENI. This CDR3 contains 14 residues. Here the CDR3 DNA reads TGTGCCAGCTCACCTCGGGACAGGGCCTCACCCCTCCACTTT. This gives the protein CASSPRDRASPLHF.

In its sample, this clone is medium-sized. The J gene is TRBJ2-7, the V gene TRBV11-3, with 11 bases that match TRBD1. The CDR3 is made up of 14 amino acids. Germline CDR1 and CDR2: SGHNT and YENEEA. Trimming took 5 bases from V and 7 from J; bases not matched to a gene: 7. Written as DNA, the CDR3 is TGTGCCAGCAGCATTCCGGGACAGGGGGGGGAGCAGTACTTC. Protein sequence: CASSIPGQGGEQYF.